The subject of this entry is one T cell receptor beta chain. What it binds is unknown. A much larger clone is a single base away; this may be a read error. No cell sorting was done before RNA was extracted from the tissue. Distant lung tissue was collected more than 3 cm away from the tumor edge. Donors were chemotherapy-naive, newly diagnosed lung cancer surgical patients in China, August–late 2014. Three rounds of nested PCR, following a modified ARM-PCR protocol, produced the TCRbeta library. TCRdb called the multiplex PCR reads again in MiXCR, with one record for every CDR3 protein. The sample consists of almost 75,000 distinct CDR3 sequences, 65% to 75% of them appearing once. The sample originates from a study of tumor and adjacent non-tumor tissue in lung cancer. Overall study: The patients, around 10 men and 5 women, were about 30 to 85 with stage I to III disease. General observations from the study: Normal lung showed higher cumulative top 100 clone frequency than tumor.

This CDR3 spans 13 amino acids. Germline V lookup: CDR1 DFQATT, CDR2 SNEGSKA (reference sequence). Between the trimmed V and J ends, which lost 5 bases and 8 bases, there was a span of 15 bases. The receptor was isolated from a woman between 45 and 65 years old with non-small cell lung cancer. The rearrangement uses TRBV20-1 and TRBJ1-4; D call uncertain. Material for sequencing was distant non-tumor lung tissue. CDR3 in amino acids: CSAVQDDGEKLFF. The CDR3 DNA reads TGCAGTGCTGTACAAGACGACGGAGAAAAACTGTTTTTT.